Listed below are T cell receptor beta chains from one sample, sequenced in a study of human T cells and chemical hapten exposure. TCRdb fed the RACE reads into MiXCR, producing one record per CDR3 protein. The sample lists 60,000 to 70,000 distinct CDR3 sequences, 11% seen once, with roughly 5.2% in the top ten. Sequences were derived from whole blood, sampled in connection with sensitization to the hapten diphenylcyclopropenone (DPC). The origin of the receptors is a woman in her fifties or sixties with alopecia areata. Some clones in this sample may be carry-over from other donors' samples. CDR3s include the opening cysteine and the closing phenylalanine or tryptophan. D genes are given only for firm matches. Some rows mark clone size as missing; the rest say once, few, many or name a class of expanded clone.

>TRBJ1-5|few|.|TRBV6-1
CASSDRQAHSNQPQHF
TGTGCCAGCAGCGATAGACAGGCACATAGCAATCAGCCCCAGCATTTT
>TRBJ2-4|few|TRBD1|TRBV27
CASSLGTEAKNIQYF
TGTGCCAGCAGTTTGGGGACAGAAGCCAAAAACATTCAGTACTTC
>TRBJ1-1|many|TRBD1|TRBV6-2/TRBV6-3
CASSTGTENTEAFF
TGTGCCAGCAGTACAGGGACAGAGAACACTGAAGCTTTCTTT
>TRBJ2-3|.|TRBD1|TRBV18
CASSRRQGPTDTQYF
TGTGCCAGCTCACGTAGACAGGGACCCACAGATACGCAGTATTTT
>TRBJ2-5|once|.|TRBV5-1
CASSLLTGQETQSF
TGCGCCAGCAGCTTGTTAACAGGCCAAGAGACCCAGTCCTTC
>TRBJ1-1|few|.|TRBV28
CASSLPGQYTEAFF
TGTGCCAGCAGCCTTCCTGGACAGTACACTGAAGCTTTCTTT
>TRBJ1-1|many|.|TRBV6-1
CASSEYGNPMFGTEAFF
TGTGCCAGCAGTGAATATGGAAATCCCATGTTCGGCACTGAAGCTTTCTTT
>TRBJ2-3|.|TRBD2|TRBV7-2
CASSPTPLAGATDTQYF
TGTGCCAGCAGCCCAACCCCCCTAGCGGGGGCCACAGATACGCAGTATTTT
>TRBJ1-5|many|TRBD1|TRBV3-1
CASSQGQGGQPQHF
TGTGCCAGCAGCCAAGGACAGGGTGGTCAGCCCCAGCATTTT
>TRBJ1-2|few|.|TRBV29-1
CSVEDPRYGYTF
TGCAGCGTTGAAGATCCCCGCTATGGCTACACCTTC
>TRBJ1-6|.|TRBD1|TRBV6-1
CASSERTGGNNSPLHF
TGTGCCAGCAGTGAAAGGACAGGGGGCAATAATTCACCCCTCCACTTT
>TRBJ2-5|many|TRBD2|TRBV2
CASSVRLAGPSGETQYF
TGTGCCAGCAGTGTCAGACTAGCGGGTCCCTCTGGGGAGACCCAGTACTTC
>TRBJ1-1|once|.|TRBV28
CASSARAGGNTEAFF
TGTGCCAGCAGCGCTCGCGCCGGGGGCAACACTGAAGCTTTCTTT
>TRBJ2-7|.|TRBD2|TRBV25-1
CASSGGSSGFFYEQYF
TGTGCCAGCAGTGGAGGATCTAGCGGGTTTTTCTACGAGCAGTACTTC
>TRBJ2-1|.|.|TRBV18
CASSPGLERYNEQSF
TGTGCCAGCTCACCGGGGTTGGAGCGGTACAATGAGCAGTCCTTC
>TRBJ2-2|few|TRBD1|TRBV29-1
CSGRQGLTGELFF
TGCAGCGGGAGACAGGGTCTCACCGGGGAGCTGTTTTTT
>TRBJ2-2|.|.|TRBV7-6
CASSLAGANTGELFF
TGTGCCAGCAGCTTAGCAGGGGCGAACACCGGGGAGCTGTTTTTT
>TRBJ2-5|.|.|TRBV25-1
CASSEYLEETQYF
TGTGCCAGCAGTGAATATTTAGAAGAGACCCAGTACTTC